The present TCR beta chain was sequenced within a study of CD8+ T cells in alopecia areata. About the study: Treatment of the treated patients consisted of oral tofacitinib, 5 to 10 mg twice daily.

This clone has a handful of counts. Its target is unknown. cDNA reverse transcribed from extracted RNA served as the sequencing template. Repertoires were generated with immunoSEQ multiplex PCR, while TCRdb's copy carries only in-frame clones and drops some. The table includes about 220,000 clones, approximately 57% detected once. The study's findings and limits: In scalp and blood, many expanded lesional clones persisted during tofacitinib. Among the cells sequenced in scalp samples are also the resident alphabeta T cells of normal skin.

Germline V gives CDR1 SGHTA, CDR2 FQGNSA. This CDR3 spans 15 amino acids. The V end lost 5 bases, the J end lost 1 base, and 12 bases lay between the germline ends. Sample treatment: oral pan-JAK inhibitor, 5-10 mg twice daily. The chain recombines TRBV7-2 with TRBJ1-5, with D uncertain. This receptor was taken from a human donor with alopecia areata. The material was CD4+ T cells sorted from blood, obtained at week 4, from a patient treated with tofacitinib. The CDR3 loop reads CASSPTGPSNQPQHF. CDR3 bases: TGTGCCAGCAGCCCTACCGGACCAAGCAATCAGCCCCAGCATTTT.